One T cell receptor (beta chain) is described in this entry. The data were produced by immunoSEQ multiplex PCR, yet TCRdb's version contains in-frame clones alone and is incomplete. The sample has 85,000 to 100,000 clones, 80% seen once. This entry is derived from a study of memory CD4+ T cells and cytomegalovirus serostatus. Study at large: Donors were healthy Belgian adults, 10 or so CMV seropositive and approximately 25 seronegative.

The sort gate was single viable CD3+CD4+CD8-CD45RO+ cells for memory CD4+ T cells. Germline values: CDR1 SGHNT, CDR2 YYREEE (reference sequence). The CDR3 loop spans 14 amino acids. Trimming shortened V by 6 bases and J by 0 bases, and 12 bases separated the two germline ends. This receptor was obtained from an adult in good health and CMV-seropositive. This sequence joins TRBV5-4 and TRBJ2-5; D call uncertain. The sequencing sample was made of memory CD4+ T cells from blood. The CDR3 is CASTSSQYQETQYF. CDR3 DNA sequence: TGTGCCAGCACCTCGTCACAGTACCAAGAGACCCAGTACTTC.